These 21 T cell receptor beta chains came from one sample sequenced in a study of early T cells in non-severe SARS-CoV-2 infection. TCRdb re-derived calls from the 5' RACE reads in MiXCR, one entry per CDR3 protein. The table has 60,000 or so distinct CDR3 sequences, over 9.5% seen once. Sequencing used whole blood. The receptors were gathered from an adult who was a healthcare worker with PCR-confirmed SARS-CoV-2 infection or an uninfected control (not recorded which).

On this clonotype: Germline is not matched at one junction end, which may reflect a read error. The chain employs TRBV5-6 and TRBJ2-5; D might be TRBD1 (5 bases). The CDR3 has 13 residues. Germline V lookup: CDR1 SGHDT, CDR2 YYEEEE. CDR3 in amino acids: CSSSLGQQETQYF. CDR3 in DNA: TGTTCCAGCAGCTTGGGGCAGCAAGAGACCCAGTACTTC. Variable domain in full (rest from reference TRBV5-6 and TRBJ2-5): DAGVTQSPTHLIKTRGQQVTLRCSPKSGHDTVSWYQQALGQGPQFIFQYYEEEERQRGNFPDRFSGHQFPNYSSELNVNALLLGDSALYLCSSSLGQQETQYFGPGTRLLVL.

This clonotype was seen a handful of times. The V and J genes are TRBV29-1 and TRBJ1-1; D unclear. CDR1 and CDR2 (germline): SQVTM, ANQGSEA. This CDR3 has 12 residues. Trimming cost V 0 bases and J 5 bases, with 7 bases left between them. DNA of the CDR3: TGCAGCGTTGAAGAAGGTAGGACTGAAGCTTTCTTT. Encoded protein: CSVEEGRTEAFF.

This rearrangement joins TRBV12-3 or TRBV12-4 to TRBJ1-3; D might be TRBD1 (5 bases). The V and J ends lost 4 bases and 2 bases respectively, with 12 bases between them. CDR3 length equals 15 residues. In nucleotides, the CDR3 is TGTGCCAGCAGTTCGGGACCTCTCACTGGAAACACCATATATTTT. Its translation: CASSSGPLTGNTIYF.

This clonotype was recorded many times. CDR3 sequence reads: CSVAASTGNEQYF. The CDR3 nucleotides read TGCAGCGTTGCCGCATCAACAGGGAACGAGCAGTACTTC. This chain links TRBV29-1 with TRBJ2-7; D perhaps matches TRBD1 (6 bases). CDR3 length equals 13 residues. V dropped 4 bases and J dropped 5 bases, with 15 bases sitting between them. Germline CDR1 is SQVTM and CDR2 is ANQGSEA.

This clonotype occurred many times. The chain uses TRBV7-8 and TRBJ2-3; D assignment may be TRBD1 or TRBD2 (6 bases each). Trimming took 5 bases from V and 0 from J, leaving 12 bases between them. The CDR3 has 15 amino acids. Germline V CDR1 and CDR2: SGHVS, FQNEAQ. CDR3 loop: CASSPRGASTDTQYF. The CDR3 DNA is TGTGCCAGCAGCCCGAGGGGGGCGAGCACAGATACGCAGTATTTT.

V is TRBV12-3 or TRBV12-4 and J is TRBJ1-6; no firm D call. The V and J ends lost 2 bases and 7 bases respectively, with 9 bases between them. CDR3 length equals 14 residues. DNA of the CDR3: TGTGCCAGCAGTTTAATAGGACCAAATTCACCCCTCCACTTT. The encoded protein is CASSLIGPNSPLHF.

There are many counts of this clonotype. V gene TRBV11-3 combines with J gene TRBJ1-1, with D perhaps matching TRBD1 (6 bases). Germline V lookup: CDR1 SGHNT, CDR2 YENEEA. The CDR3 has 14 residues. Trimming left V 6 bases short and J 2 bases short, with 13 bases between. The CDR3, as DNA: TGTGCCAGCAGTCATACGACAGGCAACACTGAAGCTTTCTTT. This encodes CASSHTTGNTEAFF.

This clonotype was detected a few times. The CDR3 DNA is TGTGCCAGCAGCCCGAAACAGATCGGGAACACTGAAGCTTTCTTT. Amino acid sequence: CASSPKQIGNTEAFF. The V gene is TRBV5-4, the J gene TRBJ1-1; no clear D gene. The CDR3 runs 15 residues. Germline CDR1 SGHNT, CDR2 YYREEE (reference sequence). V lost 4 bases and J 1 base, leaving 14 bases between the germline ends.

The chain carries TRBV7-2 and TRBJ2-5, with unresolved D. Germline loops: CDR1 SGHTA, CDR2 FQGNSA. CDR3 length: 14 residues. V lost 5 bases and J 0 bases, leaving 10 bases between the germline ends. CDR3 amino acids: CASSPTSYQETQYF. The CDR3 nucleotides are TGTGCCAGCAGCCCGACCTCGTACCAAGAGACCCAGTACTTC.

This clonotype was detected ten times or more. The gene calls are TRBV14 and TRBJ1-2; possibly TRBD1 for D (5 bases). Germline V gene sequence: CDR1 SGHDN, CDR2 FVKESK. Trimming removed 4 bases at V and 7 bases at J, with 16 bases between. The CDR3 contains 14 residues. The chain's CDR3 is CASSPLGRAGGYTF. In DNA, the CDR3 is TGTGCCAGCAGCCCTCTGGGCAGGGCCGGTGGCTACACCTTC.

Only a few counts were recorded for this clonotype. V usage is TRBV7-3 and J usage is TRBJ1-1, with a tentative D call TRBD1 (6 bases). This CDR3 region has 13 residues. Germline assignment: CDR1 SGHTA and CDR2 FQGTGA. V was cut by 5 bases and J by 4 bases, with 11 bases left in between. The CDR3 reads CASSTQGPTEAFF. The CDR3 DNA sequence: TGTGCCAGCAGCACACAGGGACCCACTGAAGCTTTCTTT. Based on the CDR3 plus reference TRBV7-3 and TRBJ1-1, the full variable domain is GAGVSQTPSNKVTEKGKYVELRCDPISGHTALYWYRQSLGQGPEFLIYFQGTGAADDSGLPNDRFFAVRPEGSVSTLKIQRTERGDSAVYLCASSTQGPTEAFFGQGTRLTVV.

This clonotype was detected only a few times. The gene calls are TRBV7-3 and TRBJ2-1, with TRBD2 identical over 11 bases. The V gene's germline CDR1 is SGHTA and CDR2 FQGTGA. After removal of 4 bases from V and 4 bases from J, the junction contained 15 bases not matched to a gene. This CDR3 comprises 19 residues. The CDR3 DNA follows: TGTGCCAGCAGCTCACCCGGGGTAGCGGGAGGGACGATATACAATGAGCAGTTCTTC. Its translation is CASSSPGVAGGTIYNEQFF.

The CDR3 is CSVERRGGASPYGYTF. The CDR3 nucleotides are TGCAGCGTTGAACGAAGGGGGGGCGCATCCCCCTATGGCTACACCTTC. The chain uses TRBV29-1 and TRBJ1-2; D is possibly TRBD1 (6 bases). The germline V and J ends were trimmed by 2 bases and 4 bases, with 20 bases remaining between them. Germline CDR1 SQVTM, CDR2 ANQGSEA. There are 16 residues in the CDR3.

The genes are TRBV2 and TRBJ2-4; D not certain. V lost 1 base, J lost 0 bases, and 4 bases lay in between. This CDR3 is 14 amino acids long. CDR1 and CDR2 (germline): SNHLY, FYNNEI. This CDR3 is CASSEGVAKNIQYF. In DNA form, the CDR3 reads TGTGCCAGCAGTGAAGGGGTAGCCAAAAACATTCAGTACTTC.

The chain uses TRBV30 and TRBJ2-2; 9 bases line up with TRBD1. The CDR3 has 15 amino acids. Germline V gene sequence: CDR1 GTSNPN, CDR2 SVGIG (reference sequence). V dropped 4 bases and J dropped 3; count of bases not matched to a gene: 6. CDR3 loop: CAWNHGQGYTGELFF. CDR3 nucleotides: TGTGCCTGGAACCACGGACAGGGGTACACCGGGGAGCTGTTTTTT.

This clonotype was detected ten times or more. The rearrangement links TRBV7-8 to TRBJ2-7; 10 nucleotides match TRBD2. Germline CDR1 SGHVS, CDR2 FQNEAQ. V shed 0 bases and J 4 bases; nucleotides not matched to a gene: 15. This CDR3 comprises 19 residues. Written as DNA, the CDR3 is TGTGCCAGCAGCTTAGCGGGAGTAGCGGGAGGCCTGAAGATTTACGAGCAGTACTTC. This translates into CASSLAGVAGGLKIYEQYF.

This clonotype was recorded a few times. CDR3 loop: CASGLALSTGNTGELFF. DNA for the CDR3: TGTGCTAGTGGTTTGGCCCTAAGCACAGGGAACACCGGGGAGCTGTTTTTT. This chain uses TRBV12-5 with TRBJ2-2; tentative D call: TRBD1 (5 bases). Germline V gives CDR1 LGHNT, CDR2 FRNRAP. This CDR3 region has 17 residues. Trimming pared 1 base from V and 1 base from J, leaving 13 bases between.

About this clonotype itself: A read error may account for a junction end that differs from germline. V usage is TRBV6-2 or TRBV6-3 and J usage is TRBJ1-1; D not resolved. Germline CDR1 and CDR2: MNHEY and SVGEGT. The CDR3 sequence is 15 residues long. In DNA form, the CDR3 reads TGTGCCAGCAGTTCATGGTTGGGCCCGAACTCTGAAGCTTTCTTT. It specifies CASSSWLGPNSEAFF.

The V call is TRBV7-3, the J call TRBJ1-1; maybe TRBD1 (5 bases). CDR1 and CDR2 (germline): SGHTA, FQGTGA. The CDR3 runs 17 residues. V was cut by 5 bases and J by 5 bases, with 24 bases left in between. CDR3 protein: CASSPEPGGLIGTEAFF. The CDR3 DNA sequence: TGTGCCAGCAGCCCCGAGCCCGGGGGACTTATAGGGACTGAAGCTTTCTTT.

This clonotype showed up just a few times. V gene TRBV28 combines with J gene TRBJ2-4; the D gene is possibly TRBD2 (6 bases). The germline CDR1 and CDR2 sequences are MDHEN and SYDVKM. This CDR3 contains 15 residues. V lost 7 bases, J lost 1 base, and 14 bases lay in between. CDR3 sequence (DNA): TGTGCCAGCACCCCCCCGGGAGCGGCCAAAAACATTCAGTACTTC. As protein: CASTPPGAAKNIQYF.

This clonotype was seen ten or more times. This sequence joins TRBV6-1 and TRBJ1-1, with TRBD1 matching over 9 bases. This CDR3 has 16 residues. Germline V gene data show CDR1 as MNHNS and CDR2 as SASEGT. With V trimmed by 7 bases and J by 4 bases, 13 bases remained unmatched. CDR3 nucleotide sequence: TGTGCCAGCACCCAAAGGACAGGGGCGATTGTCACTGAAGCTTTCTTT. Residues: CASTQRTGAIVTEAFF.